The 32 T cell receptor beta chains listed next were all sequenced from one sample in a study of OX40 agonist ivuxolimab in advanced cancers. The library came from the immunoSEQ multiplex PCR assay. TCRdb took over this immuneACCESS table, retaining in-frame rearrangements with V and J assigned. Such tables are incomplete; in checked studies, under half of the missing clones stem from an unresolved V gene, and the remainder is unexplained. A total of approximately 25,000 clones appear in this sample, roughly 85% of them only once. 35% to 50% of the sample comes from the top ten. Material: CD4+ or CD8+ T cells sorted from blood, obtained in a trial of the OX40 agonist ivuxolimab. These receptors were obtained from an adult with an advanced solid tumor such as melanoma, head and neck, liver or kidney cancer.

The rearrangement links TRBV6-6 to TRBJ2-7, with D perhaps TRBD1 (5 bases). The germline gives CDR1 MNHNY, CDR2 SVGAGI (reference sequence). V was cut by 3 bases and J by 2 bases, with 11 bases left in between. The CDR3 has 14 amino acids. CDR3 nucleotide sequence: TGTGCCAGCAGTTATGGCCAGGGAACCTACGAGCAGTACTTC. Its protein is CASSYGQGTYEQYF.

In its sample, this clone was seen once. The rearrangement joins TRBV29-1 to TRBJ2-1, with a possible D match to TRBD2 (6 bases). V was pared by 0 bases and J by 10 bases, with 10 bases between. CDR3 length: 12 residues. Looked up from germline, CDR1 is SQVTM and CDR2 is ANQGSEA. This CDR3 is CSVEEGRGEQFF. CDR3 in DNA: TGCAGCGTTGAAGAAGGACGGGGGGAGCAGTTCTTC.

V is TRBV4-1 and J is TRBJ2-2, with D maybe TRBD1 (6 bases). Germline CDR1 MGHRA, CDR2 YSYEKL. V was cut by 0 bases and J by 5 bases, with 7 bases left in between. This CDR3 spans 14 amino acids. As DNA, the CDR3 is TGCGCCAGCAGCCAAGACAGGGGTACCGGGGAGCTGTTTTTT. Protein: CASSQDRGTGELFF.

This clone was picked up a small number of times. The V and J genes are TRBV29-1 and TRBJ2-1; D is uncertain. Germline CDR1 is SQVTM and CDR2 is ANQGSEA. The CDR3 sequence is 13 residues long. V lost 3 bases and J lost 7, with 13 bases in between. DNA of the CDR3: TGCAGCGTTGATACCCAAATCGGAAATGAGCAGTTCTTC. The encoded protein is CSVDTQIGNEQFF.

This clone occurred a few times. V and J are TRBV18 and TRBJ1-2; D is possibly TRBD1 (6 bases). V shed 8 bases and J shed 4 bases, with 14 bases lying between them. From germline, CDR1 is KGHSH and CDR2 LQKENI. This CDR3 comprises 13 residues. The CDR3 protein is CASPGEEGYGYTF. The CDR3 bases are TGTGCCAGCCCAGGGGAAGAGGGCTATGGCTACACCTTC.

V usage is TRBV4-1 and J usage is TRBJ1-2, with a weak D call TRBD1 (5 bases). The CDR3 loop spans 16 amino acids. The germline gives CDR1 MGHRA, CDR2 YSYEKL. The V end lost 2 bases, the J end lost 4 bases, and 17 bases lay between the germline ends. The CDR3 sequence: CASSQNSLQGGYGYTF. CDR3 nucleotides: TGCGCCAGCAGCCAAAACTCCCTCCAGGGCGGCTATGGCTACACCTTC.

This rearrangement joins TRBV29-1 to TRBJ1-1, with D maybe TRBD1 (5 bases). The CDR3 totals 15 residues. CDR1 and CDR2 from the germline V gene are SQVTM and ANQGSEA. V was clipped by 3 bases and J by 0 bases, with 14 bases between them. This CDR3 reads CSVETASDVNTEAFF. The CDR3 DNA sequence: TGCAGCGTTGAGACAGCCTCTGATGTGAACACTGAAGCTTTCTTT.

The J gene is TRBJ2-1, the V gene TRBV27, with D possibly matching TRBD2 (6 bases). The CDR3 is 14 amino acids. The V end lost 2 bases, the J end lost 3 bases, and 8 bases lay between the germline ends. CDR1 is MNHEY and CDR2 is SMNVEV in the germline V gene (reference sequence). The CDR3 spells CASSLPGGYNEQFF. The CDR3, as DNA: TGTGCCAGCAGTTTACCCGGGGGCTACAATGAGCAGTTCTTC.

Notes on this clone: The junction departs from germline at one end; a sequencing error may be responsible. This chain connects TRBV7-6 to TRBJ1-1; the D gene is possibly TRBD1 (6 bases). The CDR3 has 14 amino acids. Germline V gene data show CDR1 as SGHVS and CDR2 as FNYEAQ. CDR3 protein: CASSLGGGSPMAFF. DNA for the CDR3: TGTGCCAGCAGTTTAGGGGGGGGATCACCGATGGCTTTCTTT.

By sample share, this clone is medium-sized (0.01 to 0.1%). V and J are TRBV19 and TRBJ1-2; 8 positions match TRBD1. The CDR3 runs to 12 residues. CDR1 and CDR2 from the germline V gene are LNHDA and SQIVND (reference sequence). V trimming: 6 bases; J trimming: 6 bases; junction bases outside the gene matches: 3. CDR3 protein: CASRGGQDGYTF. Here the CDR3 DNA reads TGTGCCAGTAGGGGGGGACAGGATGGCTACACCTTC.

This CDR3 is CASSIPHRVHEQYF. CDR3 DNA: TGTGCCAGTAGTATACCCCACAGGGTGCACGAGCAGTACTTC. V usage is TRBV19 and J usage is TRBJ2-7, with D possibly being TRBD1 (6 bases). Trimming shortened V by 2 bases and J by 5 bases, and 13 bases separated the two germline ends. From germline, CDR1 is LNHDA and CDR2 SQIVND (reference sequence). The CDR3 is 14 residues long.

The chain uses TRBV7-2 and TRBJ2-5; 10 nucleotides agree with TRBD1. This CDR3 has 16 residues. Germline loops: CDR1 SGHTA, CDR2 FQGNSA. The V gene end was trimmed by 5 bases and the J gene end by 6 bases; junction bases not matched to a gene: 12. Here the CDR3 reads CASSLETGGAGQTQYF. The DNA of the CDR3 is TGTGCCAGCAGCCTAGAGACAGGGGGCGCGGGTCAGACCCAGTACTTC.

This clone was counted a single time. The chain joins TRBV10-1 to TRBJ2-3; D ambiguous. Trimming removed 9 bases from V and 3 bases from J, with 10 bases in between. Per the germline V gene, CDR1 is WNHNN and CDR2 is SYGVQD (reference sequence). The CDR3 loop spans 12 amino acids. The CDR3 spells CASGLATDTQYF. CDR3 DNA sequence: TGCGCCAGTGGCTTAGCAACAGATACGCAGTATTTT.

The chain links TRBV7-8 to TRBJ2-7; D remains ambiguous. Trimming removed 6 bases from V and 4 bases from J, with 10 bases in between. Looked up from germline, CDR1 is SGHVS and CDR2 is FQNEAQ. There are 12 residues in the CDR3. The chain's CDR3 is CASSQVAYEQYF. Here the CDR3 DNA reads TGTGCCAGCAGTCAAGTGGCTTACGAGCAGTACTTC.

The V gene is TRBV4-1, the J gene TRBJ2-7; D uncertain. The germline gives CDR1 MGHRA, CDR2 YSYEKL. CDR3 length equals 14 residues. V lost 5 bases to trimming and J lost 0 bases, with 11 bases between them. As DNA, the CDR3 is TGCGCCAGCAGCGCGCCGGGTCTCTCCTACGAGCAGTACTTC. This translates into CASSAPGLSYEQYF.

The gene calls are TRBV6-1 and TRBJ2-3; D is unresolved. The germline V gene has CDR1 MNHNS and CDR2 SASEGT. The CDR3 is made up of 15 amino acids. V gave up 7 bases and J gave up 1 base, with 15 bases separating them. The chain's CDR3 is CASTLVGSGTDTQYF. The CDR3 DNA reads as TGTGCCAGCACCCTGGTGGGGTCTGGCACAGATACGCAGTATTTT.

The chain couples TRBV6-5 to TRBJ2-7; TRBD2 is a possible D gene (6 bases). The germline V gene has CDR1 MNHEY and CDR2 SVGAGI. This CDR3 region has 14 residues. V was trimmed by 8 bases and J by 0 bases, leaving 14 bases between them. CDR3 bases: TGTGCCAGCTCGGGAGACAGTCTCTCCTACGAGCAGTACTTC. Its protein product is CASSGDSLSYEQYF.

The chain joins TRBV19 to TRBJ2-1; the D call may be TRBD1 or TRBD2 (6 bases each). CDR1 LNHDA and CDR2 SQIVND come from the germline V gene (reference sequence). Between the trimmed V and J ends, which lost 5 bases and 0 bases, there was a span of 11 bases. The CDR3 length is 15 residues. The CDR3 nucleotides are TGTGCCAGTAGTTGGCGGGACACCTCCTACAATGAGCAGTTCTTC. This translates into CASSWRDTSYNEQFF.

The chain links TRBV13 to TRBJ1-1; TRBD1 is a possible D gene (6 bases). In germline, CDR1 is PRHDT, CDR2 FYEKMQ (reference sequence). V lost 2 bases to trimming and J lost 3 bases, with 13 bases between them. The CDR3 is 15 residues long. The CDR3 loop reads CASSLYTGMDTEAFF. CDR3 nucleotides: TGTGCCAGCAGCTTATATACAGGGATGGACACTGAAGCTTTCTTT.

This clone was detected only once. The gene calls are TRBV18 and TRBJ2-7, with 7 bases matching TRBD1. Germline CDR1 and CDR2: KGHSH and LQKENI. The CDR3 is 15 residues long. The J segment lost 2 bases and the V segment lost 4 bases, leaving 8 bases of the junction unmatched. The CDR3 region has the DNA TGTGCCAGCTCACACTTCCGGGACAGAACCTACGAGCAGTACTTC. Amino acid sequence: CASSHFRDRTYEQYF.

The gene calls are TRBV9 and TRBJ2-1; no reliable D call. Germline lookup yields CDR1 SGDLS and CDR2 YYNGEE. Trimming took 0 bases from V and 6 from J, leaving 13 bases between them. There are 15 residues in the CDR3. CDR3 in amino acids: CASSVDAIIGNEQFF. The CDR3 DNA reads as TGTGCCAGCAGCGTAGACGCAATTATAGGCAATGAGCAGTTCTTC.

V gene TRBV5-1 combines with J gene TRBJ2-5; 7 positions match TRBD2. The J call may be incorrect, as the DNA end agrees better with TRBJ2-7. There are 14 residues in the CDR3. Per germline, CDR1 SGHRS and CDR2 YFSETQ. The CDR3 spells CASSVSRGAYEQYF. The CDR3, as DNA: TGCGCCAGCAGCGTTTCCCGGGGGGCCTACGAGCAGTACTTC.

The CDR3 loop is CAWSTSGSNEQFF. The DNA of the CDR3 is TGTGCCTGGAGTACTAGCGGGAGCAATGAGCAGTTCTTC. The chain employs TRBV30 and TRBJ2-1; 11 nucleotides align to TRBD2. The CDR3 has 13 amino acids. J was trimmed by 6 bases and V by 2 bases; bases with no gene match: 0. Looked up from germline, CDR1 is GTSNPN and CDR2 is SVGIG (reference sequence).

This clone is large by share. The DNA of the CDR3 is TGTGCCAGCAGTTACCGGGGGAGCAATCAGCCCCAGCATTTT. It yields the protein CASSYRGSNQPQHF. V usage is TRBV6-6 and J usage is TRBJ1-5, with D perhaps TRBD1 (5 bases). The CDR3 loop spans 14 amino acids. Germline V gene data show CDR1 as MNHNY and CDR2 as SVGAGI (reference sequence). V dropped 2 bases and J dropped 1 base, with 6 bases sitting between them.

Written as DNA, the CDR3 is TGCGCCAGCAGTGATGGACAGTACGAGCAGTACTTC. Translated: CASSDGQYEQYF. V usage is TRBV10-1 and J usage is TRBJ2-7; possibly TRBD1 for D (6 bases). There are 12 residues in the CDR3. CDR1 is WNHNN, CDR2 SYGVQD, per germline (reference sequence). The germline V and J ends were trimmed by 3 bases and 4 bases, with 7 bases remaining between them.

This clone was detected a few times. The CDR3 nucleotides read TGTGCCAGTAGTACTATACAGGGTACAGATACGCAGTATTTT. Encoded protein: CASSTIQGTDTQYF. The gene calls are TRBV19 and TRBJ2-3; possible D gene TRBD1, 6 bases. The germline V gene has CDR1 LNHDA and CDR2 SQIVND (reference sequence). CDR3 length: 14 amino acids. V dropped 4 bases and J dropped 3 bases, with 11 bases sitting between them.

The chain has TRBV4-1 and TRBJ2-1, with TRBD2 identical over 9 bases. The V gene end was trimmed by 4 bases and the J gene end by 8 bases; junction bases not matched to a gene: 12. CDR3 size: 16 residues. CDR1 and CDR2 (germline): MGHRA, YSYEKL. CDR3 sequence (DNA): TGCGCCAGCAGCCTCTATAGCGGGAGAGGGATAGATGAGCAGTTCTTC. Translation gives CASSLYSGRGIDEQFF.

This chain uses TRBV5-5 with TRBJ1-2; D possibly corresponds to TRBD1 (5 bases). The CDR3 contains 14 residues. Trimming pared 0 bases from V and 2 bases from J, leaving 8 bases between. Germline V gives CDR1 SGHKS, CDR2 YYEKEE (reference sequence). The CDR3 sequence is CASSLDWDNYGYTF. CDR3 DNA sequence: TGTGCCAGCAGCTTGGATTGGGACAACTATGGCTACACCTTC.

This clone was observed a handful of times. The V and J genes are TRBV2 and TRBJ1-4, with 9 bases matching TRBD1. The V gene's germline CDR1 is SNHLY and CDR2 FYNNEI. The CDR3 has 13 amino acids. The trim removed 8 bases at V and 5 bases at J, leaving 3 bases unmatched. In nucleotides, the CDR3 is TGTGCCAGCCTGGGACAGGGAAATGAAAAACTGTTTTTT. This codes for CASLGQGNEKLFF.

The V and J genes are TRBV15 and TRBJ2-1, with a weak D call TRBD2 (5 bases). Germline assignment: CDR1 LNHNV and CDR2 YYDKDF (reference sequence). The CDR3 has 14 residues. V gave up 0 bases and J gave up 5 bases, with 8 bases separating them. Here the CDR3 reads CATSREGVNNEQFF. CDR3 sequence (DNA): TGTGCCACCAGCAGAGAGGGAGTAAACAATGAGCAGTTCTTC.

The V and J genes are TRBV9 and TRBJ2-1; 10 nucleotides match TRBD2. This CDR3 is 15 amino acids long. The J segment lost 4 bases and the V segment lost 0 bases, leaving 1 base of the junction unmatched. In germline, CDR1 is SGDLS, CDR2 YYNGEE. The CDR3 region is CASSVGAGGYNEQFF. In DNA form, the CDR3 reads TGTGCCAGCAGCGTAGGAGCGGGGGGGTACAATGAGCAGTTCTTC.

The chain recombines TRBV6-1 with TRBJ2-7; no definite D call. V gave up 3 bases and J gave up 2 bases, with 5 bases separating them. The CDR3 loop spans 12 amino acids. Germline CDR1 reads MNHNS; CDR2 reads SASEGT. The CDR3 here is CASSELAYEQYF. The CDR3 coding sequence is TGTGCCAGCAGTGAGTTAGCCTACGAGCAGTACTTC.